One T cell receptor (beta chain) is described in this entry. Germline CDR1 and CDR2: KGHSH and LQKENI. The J segment lost 2 bases and the V segment lost 3 bases, leaving 7 bases of the junction unmatched. This CDR3 is built from 19 residues. The repertoire was sequenced with immunoSEQ multiplex PCR; TCRdb's copy has only in-frame clones and lacks some. The sample lists fewer than 200,000 clones; more than 75% were seen once. The source of the sample is a study of blood T cell repertoires in COVID-19. The genes are TRBV18 and TRBJ2-6; 13 bases match TRBD2. Sample: peripheral blood. The source of this sequence is a man aged 35 to 55 with active or convalescent COVID-19. The CDR3 DNA is TGTGCCAGCTCACCTCGGACTAGCGGGAGTTCTGCTGGGGCCAACGTCCTGACTTTC. Translated: CASSPRTSGSSAGANVLTF.